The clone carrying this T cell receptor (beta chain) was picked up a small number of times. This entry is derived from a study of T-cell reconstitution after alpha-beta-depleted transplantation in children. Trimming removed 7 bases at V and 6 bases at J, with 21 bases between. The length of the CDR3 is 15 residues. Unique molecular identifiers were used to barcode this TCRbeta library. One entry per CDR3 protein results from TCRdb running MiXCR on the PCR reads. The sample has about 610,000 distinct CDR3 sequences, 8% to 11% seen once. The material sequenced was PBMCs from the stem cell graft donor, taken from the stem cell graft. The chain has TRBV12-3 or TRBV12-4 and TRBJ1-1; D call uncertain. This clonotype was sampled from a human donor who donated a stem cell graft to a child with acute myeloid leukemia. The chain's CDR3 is CASTDRVILRAEAFF. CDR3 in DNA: TGTGCCAGCACCGACCGGGTTATCCTAAGGGCTGAAGCTTTCTTT.